This T cell receptor beta chain was captured in a study of CD4 T cells in relation to SARS-CoV-2 and coronaviruses (dated by TCRdb to 2020 to 2022). For the study in its entirety: In the ViraFEST assay, PBMCs were cultured with antigen for about 11 days, after which TCR beta CDR3s were sequenced to identify clonal expansions specific to the antigen. Across all 12 patients in the convalescent cohort, the median age was roughly 40 years, with a range of roughly 21 to 72 years. Among the roughly twelve convalescent patients, 8 males and 4 females were included, and two of the subjects were Hispanic. Using patient-derived lymphoblastoid cell lines, the shared crossreactive spike epitopes were mapped to their HLA restriction. The study assessed, at the TCR clonotype level, memory CD4+ T cell crossreactivity between SARS-CoV-2 and common cold coronavirus spike proteins. The Adaptive Biotechnologies TCR-sequencing kit was used for samples from a few pre-COVID donors and for the naive versus memory experiments, whereas the other data were Illumina-based. A different, Illumina-based TCR-beta assay was used to sequence expansion assays from other donors in the study.

Naive and memory CD4+ T cells were separated from cryopreserved PBMCs by first enriching for CD4 and then performing EasySep naive CD4+ T cell enrichment. Sorted naive or memory CD4+ T cells (10^5) were grown at a 1:1 ratio with T cell-depleted PBMCs and CEF peptides for roughly ten days. In general, triplicate replicate wells were used for every peptide culture condition. Ficoll-Paque PLUS gradient centrifugation was used to isolate PBMCs from leukapheresis product or whole blood. PBMCs were either used fresh in the expansion assay or cryopreserved at -140 degrees C. The QIAamp Micro DNA Kit was used to extract genomic DNA from the CD4+ T cells. Paper-wide results and their limitations: The study was limited by small numbers of patients and tested TCRs. Naive versus memory sequencing indicated the assay detects memory recall responses rather than primary responses primed during culture. Crossreactive clones showed significantly weaker SARS-CoV-2-driven expansion than monoreactive clones, consistent with antigenic imprinting. Pre-pandemic and post-infection samples were not both contributed by any donor, so tracing of the source of pre-existing responses was limited. Since the crossreactivity analysis centred on spike protein, crossreactivity against other viral proteins was not assessed. Around two thirds of donors had memory CD4+ clonotypes that crossrecognized SARS-CoV-2 and at least one common cold coronavirus spike.

Looking up the germline V gene yields CDR1 SGHDT and CDR2 YYEEEE. Relative to germline, V is 0 bases shorter and J is 6 bases shorter, with 9 bases between their ends. The CDR3 numbers 13 residues from cysteine through phenylalanine. Solely the CDR3 DNA is kept, with 39 bases framed from the first base. To note about this clone: There is no known antigen for this receptor. Per-base quality was not reported, and no clone a single base away is much larger than it.

CEF-cultured naive and memory CD4+ T cell DNA received survey-level immunoSEQ TCR-beta sequencing. The published analysis was carried out like this. During preprocessing, nonproductive sequences were discarded, as were any CDR3s that did not begin with C, did not end with F or W, or were shorter than 7 amino acids. Antigen-specific clonotypes were called with the MANAFEST web app on the basis of expansion relative to the reference and to other culture wells. To be counted as positive, a clone had to show significant expansion compared with the reference culture, at an FDR below 0.05, in 2 of 3 replicate wells. To be called positive, a clone also had to show significant expansion compared with every other tandem well and an odds ratio greater than 5. Cultured and uncultured naive and memory CD4+ repertoires were searched for previously identified spike- and CEF-reactive CDR3s. After three terminal residues were trimmed from each end, CDR3 homology was quantified as pairwise Levenshtein distance using the stringdist R package. As stored in TCRdb, this immuneACCESS dataset retains in-frame rearrangements with V and J assigned. A fraction of the clones does not appear; measured against another copy, unresolved V genes explain less than half of the discrepancy, and the remainder lacks a known reason. The DNA gave D and trimming, while V, J and clone size come from that table. This sample has more than 35,000 clones in its table, and over 65% of those were observed once. The ten largest account for roughly 2.8% of the sample.

The chain joins TRBV5-6 to TRBJ1-2, with no confident D gene call. This receptor was obtained from an adult with COVID-19. The specimen was memory CD4+ T cells from PBMCs, cultured in vitro. The cell subset or site label here, explained by the study, means: memory (non-naive) CD4+ T cells. The nucleotide sequence reads TGTGCCAGCAGCTTGGGGAGTCTAAATGGCTACACCTTC. Its translation reads: CASSLGSLNGYTF.